This TCR beta chain was captured by sequencing in a study of shared clonotypes between healthy human individuals. Study-wide results and limits: Sampling covered nothing but blood. Tissue TCR repertoires likely differ from those found in blood.

Sequencing used immunoSEQ multiplex PCR; TCRdb keeps in-frame clones, though not all of them. The data show some 480,000 clones, 79% seen once. Germline V gene sequence: CDR1 MNHNS, CDR2 SASEGT. The CDR3 totals 15 residues. V dropped 2 bases and J dropped 4 bases, with 11 bases sitting between them. Concerning this clone: Its antigen is unidentified.

The TCR was taken from a woman aged 40 to 50 in good health. Some clones in this sample may be carry-over from other donors' samples. Material for sequencing was PBMCs. The chain has TRBV6-1 and TRBJ2-2; possible D gene TRBD2, 7 bases. CDR3 in DNA: TGTGCCAGCAGTGAACCGGCGGGGGCCACCGGGGAGCTGTTTTTT. Translated, it gives CASSEPAGATGELFF.